This T cell receptor (beta chain) was sequenced for a study of blood T cell repertoires in COVID-19. Across the whole study: Material from acute and convalescent COVID-19 was sourced from the United States, Italy and Spain.

CDR1 and CDR2 from the germline V gene are SEHNR and FQNEAQ (reference sequence). The CDR3 has 15 residues. Trimming left V 6 bases short and J 1 base short, with 13 bases between. As originally analysed: Reference gene primers were amplified, and this amplification served to estimate nucleated cell counts. TCRdb's copy holds only in-frame clones and misses some; the assay was immunoSEQ multiplex PCR. V and J calls and clone size are as listed in that table; D and trimming were resolved from the DNA. The table lists about 160,000 clones, approximately 81% of them singletons. The receptor was isolated from a woman aged 45 to 65 with COVID-19, enrolled during active disease. The chain links TRBV7-9 to TRBJ1-3, with a weak D call TRBD1 (6 bases). Sequencing was performed on peripheral blood. CDR3 bases: TGTGCCAGCAGACAACAGGGTAATTCTGGAAACACCATATATTTT. It yields the protein CASRQQGNSGNTIYF.